This section outlines one TCR beta chain sequence together with its context. This CDR3 contains 15 residues. CDR1 and CDR2 from the germline V gene are SGHDN and FVKESK. V trimming: 4 bases; J trimming: 1 base; junction bases outside the gene matches: 2. As processed by the authors: Estimation of nucleated cell counts relied on the amplification of reference gene primers. TCRdb keeps only in-frame clones here, not all; method: immunoSEQ multiplex PCR. The V and J calls and clone size come from that table; D and trimming were worked out from the DNA. This repertoire shows 160,000 or so clones, about 90% found once; its top ten account for roughly 1.2%. These data come from a study of blood T cell repertoires in COVID-19. Across the study: COVID-19 samples collected from the United States, Italy and Spain covered acute and convalescent phases.

Cohort allocation depended upon clinical history that participants reported. The rearrangement links TRBV14 to TRBJ2-2; 8 nucleotides align to TRBD2. The TCR originated in a human donor with acute COVID-19. The donor label of this sample is uncertain. Sequenced: PBMCs or T cells enriched from blood (not recorded which). CDR3 in DNA: TGTGCCAGCAGCCCGCTAGCGGGGAACACCGGGGAGCTGTTTTTT. It encodes CASSPLAGNTGELFF.